This passage covers 25 T cell receptor beta chains from one sample sequenced in a study of blood T cells in healthy people across ages. Using a J-beta primer mix together with a sample-barcoded 5' primer, a second PCR was run for roughly 6 to 11 cycles. TCRdb reprocessed the 5' RACE reads via MiXCR and lists one record per CDR3 protein. This table has fewer than 2 million distinct CDR3 sequences, 39% appearing once. Sequenced: blood. These TCRs come from a human donor in good health.

This clonotype was detected a few times. This chain links TRBV27 with TRBJ2-7, with 8 positions matching TRBD2. The CDR3 has 16 amino acids. Losses at the gene ends were 5 bases for V and 3 bases for J; bases not matched to a gene: 12. Germline V lookup: CDR1 MNHEY, CDR2 SMNVEV (reference sequence). The CDR3 coding sequence is TGTGCCAGCAGTACCAGTAGCGGGGCGTTGATCTACGAGCAGTACTTC. As protein: CASSTSSGALIYEQYF.

This clonotype was picked up a small number of times. The chain employs TRBV12-3 or TRBV12-4 and TRBJ1-5; possible D gene TRBD1, 5 bases. This CDR3 is 16 amino acids long. Trimming took 7 bases from V and 4 from J, leaving 20 bases between them. The CDR3, as DNA: TGTGCCAGCACTATATTGGGGGTACGTACAAATCAGCCCCAGCATTTT. Translating it yields CASTILGVRTNQPQHF.

There are a few counts of this clonotype. V is TRBV6-2 or TRBV6-3 and J is TRBJ2-6; D unresolved. Germline V lookup: CDR1 MNHEY, CDR2 SVGEGT. The CDR3 covers 12 residues. The V end was cut by 6 bases, the J end by 4 bases, with 4 bases between. This CDR3 reads CASRDGANVLTF. CDR3 coding DNA: TGTGCCAGCAGGGACGGGGCCAACGTCCTGACTTTC.

This clonotype was found a few times. The CDR3 spells CASSLTVQGSEQFF. The CDR3 DNA is TGTGCCAGCAGCTTAACTGTGCAGGGCAGTGAGCAGTTCTTC. This chain joins TRBV7-3 and TRBJ2-1; possibly TRBD1 for D (5 bases). The germline V and J ends were trimmed by 0 bases and 9 bases, with 12 bases remaining between them. Germline V gene sequence: CDR1 SGHTA, CDR2 FQGTGA. The CDR3 has 14 amino acids.

In nucleotides, the CDR3 is TGTGCCACGGGGGTAGCGGGATACAATGAGCAGTTCTTC. Its translation is CATGVAGYNEQFF. V usage is TRBV7-2 and J usage is TRBJ2-1; TRBD2 matches at 8 bases. This CDR3 spans 13 amino acids. With V trimmed by 10 bases and J by 4 bases, 6 bases remained unmatched. Germline CDR1 and CDR2: SGHTA and FQGNSA.

The chain recombines TRBV20-1 with TRBJ1-1; tentative D call: TRBD1 (6 bases). Per germline, CDR1 DFQATT and CDR2 SNEGSKA (reference sequence). The CDR3 totals 14 residues. V gave up 4 bases and J gave up 0 bases, with 12 bases separating them. This chain's CDR3 is CSAIPGQLNTEAFF. The CDR3 DNA is TGCAGTGCTATACCAGGACAGCTGAACACTGAAGCTTTCTTT.

The genes are TRBV7-8 and TRBJ1-1, with 7 bases that match TRBD1. Germline-derived CDR1 and CDR2 are SGHVS and FQNEAQ. The length of the CDR3 is 15 residues. Losses at the gene ends were 5 bases for V and 2 bases for J; bases not matched to a gene: 8. For the CDR3, the DNA is TGTGCCAGCAGCCAGAGGGACAGATTAAACACTGAAGCTTTCTTT. Translated: CASSQRDRLNTEAFF.

This clonotype was seen more than once but under ten times. J is TRBJ1-1 and V is TRBV5-1; TRBD1 agrees at 7 bases. CDR1 is SGHRS, CDR2 YFSETQ, per germline. J lost 4 bases, V lost 4 bases, and 13 bases had no gene match. The CDR3 is 16 amino acids. Here the CDR3 reads CASSDGPTGSSTEAFF. The CDR3 region has the DNA TGCGCCAGCAGCGATGGACCGACAGGGAGTTCCACTGAAGCTTTCTTT.

The J gene is TRBJ2-1, the V gene TRBV5-6; 11 bases align to TRBD2. This CDR3 spans 19 amino acids. The V and J ends lost 0 bases and 9 bases, in that order; junction bases with no gene match: 17. Germline CDR1 reads SGHDT; CDR2 reads YYEEEE. The CDR3 here is CASSLDGLVAGGPLSEQFF. CDR3 coding DNA: TGTGCCAGCAGCTTGGATGGTTTGGTAGCGGGGGGGCCGCTGAGTGAGCAGTTCTTC.

The chain carries TRBV9 and TRBJ2-5; TRBD2 matches at 13 bases. Germline V gives CDR1 SGDLS, CDR2 YYNGEE. The CDR3 loop spans 18 amino acids. J was trimmed by 3 bases and V by 3 bases; bases with no gene match: 11. CDR3 sequence reads: CASSDSPGLAGREETQYF. CDR3 nucleotides: TGTGCCAGCAGCGACAGCCCGGGACTAGCGGGGAGAGAAGAGACCCAGTACTTC.

The rearrangement links TRBV24-1 to TRBJ2-5; D assignment may be TRBD1 or TRBD2 (5 bases each). Per the germline V gene, CDR1 is KGHDR and CDR2 is SFDVKD. V was pared by 2 bases and J by 12 bases, with 12 bases between. This CDR3 has 12 amino acids. The CDR3 coding sequence is TGTGCCACCAGTGATTATGGGGGAACGGAGTACTTC. This gives the protein CATSDYGGTEYF.

This clonotype was picked up a small number of times. The chain joins TRBV29-1 to TRBJ2-1, with unresolved D. Looked up from germline, CDR1 is SQVTM and CDR2 is ANQGSEA. The germline V and J ends were trimmed by 2 bases and 0 bases, with 5 bases remaining between them. The CDR3 has 13 amino acids. The CDR3, as DNA: TGCAGCGTTGAACAAAGCTCCTACAATGAGCAGTTCTTC. It encodes CSVEQSSYNEQFF.

This clonotype was seen more than once but under ten times. The chain employs TRBV6-6 and TRBJ2-3, with TRBD2 as a possible D gene (6 bases). With 7 bases removed from V and 5 bases from J, the gap between germline ends came to 10 bases. Germline V gene data show CDR1 as MNHNY and CDR2 as SVGAGI (reference sequence). There are 12 residues in the CDR3. CDR3 DNA: TGTGCCAGCACCCTGACTAGAGATACGCAGTATTTT. This gives the protein CASTLTRDTQYF.

The V and J genes are TRBV11-2 and TRBJ2-7, with TRBD2 as a possible D gene (5 bases). Germline CDR1 SGHAT, CDR2 FQNNGV. V was pared by 5 bases and J by 6 bases, with 17 bases between. CDR3 length equals 14 residues. The CDR3 coding sequence is TGTGCCAGCAGCCCCCCACCCCCTCGGGGCGAGCAGTACTTC. Its translation is CASSPPPPRGEQYF.

The chain joins TRBV29-1 to TRBJ2-4; D is unresolved. The closer fit of TRBJ2-7 to the DNA end suggests the J call may be wrong. The CDR3 runs to 11 residues. Germline V gene lookup returns CDR1 SQVTM and CDR2 ANQGSEA. CDR3 nucleotides: TGCAGCGTTAGGGCGAGAAACGAGCAGTACTTC. The encoded protein is CSVRARNEQYF.

The chain employs TRBV6-2 or TRBV6-3 and TRBJ2-3; tentative D call: TRBD2 (6 bases). The CDR3 has 18 amino acids. Germline V gives CDR1 MNHEY, CDR2 SVGEGT. With 5 bases removed from V and 6 bases from J, the gap between germline ends came to 27 bases. The DNA for the CDR3 is TGTGCCAGCAGTCTTTGGAGGGTGAGGACTCCTCTAGGGGATACGCAGTATTTT. Amino acids: CASSLWRVRTPLGDTQYF.

The rearrangement joins TRBV14 to TRBJ1-2; D is ambiguous. V lost 3 bases and J 2 bases, leaving 7 bases between the germline ends. CDR3 length: 13 residues. Germline V gene data show CDR1 as SGHDN and CDR2 as FVKESK. CDR3 bases: TGTGCCAGCAGCCAGCGAGTCAACTATGGCTACACCTTC. This gives the protein CASSQRVNYGYTF.

V gene TRBV28 combines with J gene TRBJ1-2; D gene uncertain. From germline, CDR1 is MDHEN and CDR2 SYDVKM. Trimming removed 8 bases from V and 5 bases from J, with 15 bases in between. This CDR3 spans 13 amino acids. The CDR3 here is CASGSQVPYGYTF. The CDR3 nucleotides read TGTGCCAGCGGATCCCAGGTCCCATATGGCTACACCTTC.

This chain connects TRBV7-2 to TRBJ1-5; D is unclear. The CDR3 loop spans 14 amino acids. V lost 3 bases to trimming and J lost 3 bases, with 9 bases between them. Looked up from germline, CDR1 is SGHTA and CDR2 is FQGNSA. The CDR3 sequence: CASSLGRYNQPQHF. The CDR3 DNA sequence: TGTGCCAGCAGCTTGGGCAGGTACAATCAGCCCCAGCATTTT.

CDR3 nucleotides: TGCAGTGCTAGAGACTTCTTGCAAGTCCAAGAGACCCAGTACTTC. Its protein product is CSARDFLQVQETQYF. The chain is built from TRBV20-1 and TRBJ2-5; no clear D. The CDR3 runs to 15 residues. CDR1 and CDR2 from the germline V gene are DFQATT and SNEGSKA (reference sequence). V gave up 0 bases and J gave up 1 base, with 12 bases separating them.

This chain joins TRBV20-1 and TRBJ2-3; D may correspond to TRBD1 or TRBD2 (6 bases each). In germline, CDR1 is DFQATT, CDR2 SNEGSKA (reference sequence). The CDR3 is made up of 14 amino acids. V lost 6 bases, J lost 2 bases, and 15 bases lay in between. The CDR3 sequence is CSARDIFNTDTQYF. The DNA of the CDR3 is TGCAGTGCGCGGGACATTTTTAACACAGATACGCAGTATTTT.

This chain connects TRBV6-6 to TRBJ2-7; D not resolved. The CDR3 runs 13 residues. Germline assignment: CDR1 MNHNY and CDR2 SVGAGI (reference sequence). V was pared by 4 bases and J by 4 bases, with 11 bases between. The CDR3 nucleotides are TGTGCCAGCAGTTTCGGCAATCCTTACGAGCAGTACTTC. Translation: CASSFGNPYEQYF.

This chain uses TRBV12-3 or TRBV12-4 with TRBJ2-1; 8 nucleotides line up with TRBD1. Trimming cost V 4 bases and J 9 bases; bases outside gene matches: 5. The CDR3 has 13 amino acids. The CDR3 loop reads CASSWTGLSEQFF. The CDR3 DNA follows: TGTGCCAGCAGTTGGACAGGGTTAAGTGAGCAGTTCTTC.

V gene TRBV3-1 combines with J gene TRBJ2-6, with D unresolved. Germline assignment: CDR1 LGHDT and CDR2 YNNKEL (reference sequence). This CDR3 contains 14 residues. V was trimmed by 1 base and J by 3 bases, leaving 4 bases between them. CDR3 DNA sequence: TGTGCCAGCAGCCAAGGACGTGGGGCCAACGTCCTGACTTTC. It specifies CASSQGRGANVLTF.

V is TRBV5-1 and J is TRBJ2-3; 10 positions agree with TRBD2. V trimming: 3 bases; J trimming: 6 bases; junction bases outside the gene matches: 7. The germline V gene has CDR1 SGHRS and CDR2 YFSETQ. There are 15 residues in the CDR3. The CDR3 bases are TGCGCCAGCAGCTCAACTAGCGGGGAATTGGATACGCAGTATTTT. Translated: CASSSTSGELDTQYF.